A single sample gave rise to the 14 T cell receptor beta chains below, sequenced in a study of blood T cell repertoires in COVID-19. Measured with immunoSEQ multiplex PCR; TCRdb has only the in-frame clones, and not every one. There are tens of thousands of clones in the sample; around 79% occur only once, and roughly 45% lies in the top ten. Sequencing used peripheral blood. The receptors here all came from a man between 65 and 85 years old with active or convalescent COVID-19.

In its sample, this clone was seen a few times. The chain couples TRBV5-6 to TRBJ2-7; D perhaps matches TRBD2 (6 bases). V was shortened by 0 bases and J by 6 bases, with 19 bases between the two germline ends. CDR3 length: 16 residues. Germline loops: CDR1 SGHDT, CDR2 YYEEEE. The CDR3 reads CASSLEGSSGLPEQYF. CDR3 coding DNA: TGTGCCAGCAGCTTGGAGGGAAGTAGCGGCCTCCCCGAGCAGTACTTC.

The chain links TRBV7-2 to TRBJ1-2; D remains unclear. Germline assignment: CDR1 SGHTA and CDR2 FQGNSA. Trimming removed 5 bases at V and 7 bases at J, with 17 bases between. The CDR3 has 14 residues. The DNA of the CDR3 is TGTGCCAGCAGCCCGCTGGGTGGGCCTGTTGGCTACACCTTC. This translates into CASSPLGGPVGYTF.

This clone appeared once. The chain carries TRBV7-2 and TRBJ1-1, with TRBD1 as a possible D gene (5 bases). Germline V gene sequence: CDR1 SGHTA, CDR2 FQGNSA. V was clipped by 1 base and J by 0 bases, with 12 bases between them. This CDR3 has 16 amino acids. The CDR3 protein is CASSLGGGLMNTEAFF. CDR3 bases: TGTGCCAGCAGCTTAGGTGGGGGACTCATGAACACTGAAGCTTTCTTT.

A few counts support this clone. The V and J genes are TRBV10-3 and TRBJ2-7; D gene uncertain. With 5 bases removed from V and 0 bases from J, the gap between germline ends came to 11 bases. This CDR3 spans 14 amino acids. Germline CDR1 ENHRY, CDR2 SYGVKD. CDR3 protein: CAISKAGSSYEQYF. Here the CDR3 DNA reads TGTGCCATCAGTAAGGCAGGAAGCTCCTACGAGCAGTACTTC.

The CDR3 DNA reads as TGTGCCAGCCGAGGGACAGGCCTCTATGGCTACACCTTC. Encoded protein: CASRGTGLYGYTF. The genes are TRBV2 and TRBJ1-2; 8 bases fit TRBD1. The trim removed 8 bases at V and 4 bases at J, leaving 6 bases unmatched. The CDR3 runs to 13 residues. The V gene's germline CDR1 is SNHLY and CDR2 FYNNEI.

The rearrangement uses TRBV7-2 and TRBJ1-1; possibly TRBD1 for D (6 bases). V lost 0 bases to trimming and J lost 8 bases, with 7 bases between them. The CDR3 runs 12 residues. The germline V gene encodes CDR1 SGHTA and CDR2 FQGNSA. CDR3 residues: CASSLATGEAFF. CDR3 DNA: TGTGCCAGCAGCTTAGCCACAGGGGAAGCTTTCTTT.

The CDR3 nucleotides read TGTGCCAGCAGCTTAGGACTAGCGGGGGTAGAGACCCAGTACTTC. It codes for CASSLGLAGVETQYF. This rearrangement joins TRBV7-3 to TRBJ2-5, with 13 bases matching TRBD2. This CDR3 is built from 15 residues. With V trimmed by 2 bases and J by 4 bases, 1 base remained unmatched. Germline CDR1 SGHTA, CDR2 FQGTGA.

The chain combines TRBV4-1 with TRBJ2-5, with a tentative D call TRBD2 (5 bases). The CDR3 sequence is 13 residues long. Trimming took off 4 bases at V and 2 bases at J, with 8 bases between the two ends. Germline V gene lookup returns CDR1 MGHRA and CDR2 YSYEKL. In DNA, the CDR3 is TGCGCCAGCAGCCGGGGAGTACAAGAGACCCAGTACTTC. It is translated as CASSRGVQETQYF.

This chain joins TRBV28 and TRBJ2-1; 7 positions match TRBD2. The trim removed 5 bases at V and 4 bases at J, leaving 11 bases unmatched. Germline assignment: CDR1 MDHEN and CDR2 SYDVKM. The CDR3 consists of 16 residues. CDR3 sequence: CASSTPPGSGYNEQFF. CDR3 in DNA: TGTGCCAGCAGTACCCCGCCGGGTAGCGGGTACAATGAGCAGTTCTTC.

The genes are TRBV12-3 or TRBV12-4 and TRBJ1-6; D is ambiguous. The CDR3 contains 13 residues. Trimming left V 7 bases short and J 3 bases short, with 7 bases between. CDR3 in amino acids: CASMGSYNSPLHF. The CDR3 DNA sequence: TGTGCCAGCATGGGCAGCTATAATTCACCCCTCCACTTT.

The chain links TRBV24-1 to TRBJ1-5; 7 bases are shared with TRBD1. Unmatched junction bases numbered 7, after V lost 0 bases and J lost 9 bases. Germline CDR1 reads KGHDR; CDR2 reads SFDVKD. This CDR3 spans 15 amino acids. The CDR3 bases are TGTGCCACCAGTGATTTGGGACAGGAGATGAGGCCCCAGCATTTT. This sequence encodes CATSDLGQEMRPQHF.

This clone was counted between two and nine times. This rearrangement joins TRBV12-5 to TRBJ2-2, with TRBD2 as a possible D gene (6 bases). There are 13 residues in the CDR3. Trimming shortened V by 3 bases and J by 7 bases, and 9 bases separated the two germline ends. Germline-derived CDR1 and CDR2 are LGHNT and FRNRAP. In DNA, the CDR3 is TGTGCTAGTGGTTTCGCGGGAATCGGGGAGCTGTTTTTT. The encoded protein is CASGFAGIGELFF.

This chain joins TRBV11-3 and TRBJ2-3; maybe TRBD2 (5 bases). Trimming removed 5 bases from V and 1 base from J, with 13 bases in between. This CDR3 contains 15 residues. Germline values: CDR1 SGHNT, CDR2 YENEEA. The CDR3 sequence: CASSRRTSGTDTQYF. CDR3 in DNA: TGTGCCAGCAGCAGGAGGACTTCGGGCACAGATACGCAGTATTTT.

The CDR3 nucleotides read TGTGCCAGCAGTCGCCGGGGACAGAAAAATGAAAAACTGTTTTTT. This sequence encodes CASSRRGQKNEKLFF. The chain uses TRBV28 and TRBJ1-4; TRBD1 matches 7 bases. V trimming: 5 bases; J trimming: 5 bases; junction bases outside the gene matches: 8. CDR1 and CDR2 from the germline V gene are MDHEN and SYDVKM. The CDR3 runs to 15 residues.